Listed below are T cell receptor beta chains from one sample, sequenced in a study of TIL therapy for anti-PD-1-resistant metastatic lung cancer. Libraries were prepared by immunoSEQ multiplex PCR; TCRdb keeps only in-frame clonotypes and omits some of them. The table has under 20,000 clones, 60% to 80% seen once. The material sequenced was blood, taken at baseline. All receptors come from a person aged 25 to 80 with non-small cell lung cancer. The CDR3 runs from the conserved cysteine through the conserved F or W. Each record gives: D gene, J gene, clone size, V gene, CDR3 DNA, CDR3 protein. D genes are given only for firm matches. A row's size may be missing; if present it is once, few, many or a size class.

TRBD1 TRBJ1-5 - TRBV28 TGTGCCAGCAGCTCCGGGACAGGGGTCAGGGATCAGCCCCAGCATTTT CASSSGTGVRDQPQHF
- TRBJ2-5 - TRBV9 TGTGCCAGCAGCGTAGCCGGGCAAGAGACCCAGTACTTC CASSVAGQETQYF
- TRBJ1-1 once TRBV30 TGTGCCTGGAGTGAGACGGCCAGTGAAGCTTTCTTT CAWSETASEAFF
TRBD1 TRBJ1-1 - TRBV11-2 TGTGCCAGCAGCCAAGGACAGGTTACTGAAGCTTTCTTT CASSQGQVTEAFF
- TRBJ2-7 once TRBV3-1/TRBV3-2 TGTGCCAGCAGCCAAGACGACTACGAGCAGTACTTC CASSQDDYEQYF
- TRBJ2-7 - TRBV5-1 TGCGCCAGCAGCTTGTTGACAGGAGACTACGAGCAGTACTTC CASSLLTGDYEQYF
- TRBJ1-5 - TRBV28 TGTGCCAGCAGTTCCCAGGGTATAATGAGCAATCAGCCCCAGCATTTT CASSSQGIMSNQPQHF
TRBD1 TRBJ1-2 few TRBV5-1 TGCGCCAGCAGCCAGGACAGGCTCTATGGCTACACCTTC CASSQDRLYGYTF
- TRBJ1-4 - TRBV10-3 TGTGCCATCAGTGAGTGGCAGGTGTCCCCTCGAGAACTGTTTTTT CAISEWQVSPRELFF
- TRBJ2-5 once TRBV4-1 TGCGCCAGCAGCCAAGATCTTGATGGACGGGGGACCCAAGAGACCCAGTACTTC CASSQDLDGRGTQETQYF
- TRBJ1-1 once TRBV19 TGTGCCAGTATGCCCCGACCGTACACTGAAGCTTTCTTT CASMPRPYTEAFF
- TRBJ2-1 - TRBV6-5 TGTGCCAGCAGTTACAATTTCGGGGATGAGCAGTTCTTC CASSYNFGDEQFF
- TRBJ1-4 few TRBV12-3/TRBV12-4 TGTGCCAGCAGTCCTAGTCCTGAAGGAAAACTGTTTTTT CASSPSPEGKLFF
- TRBJ2-7 once TRBV7-9 TGTGCCAGCAGCTTAAAAGGGGAACCCTACGAGCAGTACTTC CASSLKGEPYEQYF
- TRBJ2-1 - TRBV30 TGTGCCTGGAGGACGCGGATGAGCTCCTACAATGAGCAGTTCTTC CAWRTRMSSYNEQFF
TRBD1 TRBJ1-5 - TRBV2 TGTGCCAGCAGAAGGGACAGGGGAGTGTACTTGAGCAATCAGCCCCAGCATTTT CASRRDRGVYLSNQPQHF
- TRBJ2-3 - TRBV27 TGTGCCAGCAGTTTAGGTCCGGAGGCCCAAGCGGATTCCACAGATACGCAGTATTTT CASSLGPEAQADSTDTQYF
TRBD1 TRBJ1-1 - TRBV9 TGTGCCAGCAGCGCCTCAACAGGGGGGCCCACTGAAGCTTTCTTT CASSASTGGPTEAFF
- TRBJ2-7 - TRBV18 TGTGCCAGCTCACCACGGACTTCCTACGAGCAGTACTTC CASSPRTSYEQYF
- TRBJ2-7 - TRBV15 TGTGCCACCAGCAGAGCGGGCAGTAACTACGAGCAGTACTTC CATSRAGSNYEQYF
TRBD1 TRBJ1-5 few TRBV19 TGTGCCAGTAGTCCAGGGGACAGTCGCAATCAGCCCCAGCATTTT CASSPGDSRNQPQHF
TRBD1 TRBJ1-5 few TRBV30 TGTGCCTGGAGTGTCCTAGGCCCACAGGGGGATCAGCCCCAGCATTTT CAWSVLGPQGDQPQHF
TRBD2 TRBJ2-1 few TRBV4-2 TGTGCCAGCAGCCAAGGGAGCGGGGCCAACAATGAGCAGTTCTTC CASSQGSGANNEQFF
TRBD1 TRBJ2-7 - TRBV6-1 TGTGCCAGCAGTGTAGCCGGGGACAGCCTCTACGAGCAGTACTTC CASSVAGDSLYEQYF
TRBD1 TRBJ1-1 few TRBV11-2 TGTGCCAGCAGATCGATATCACCGGGACAGGCACCAACTGCTTTCTTT CASRSISPGQAPTAFF